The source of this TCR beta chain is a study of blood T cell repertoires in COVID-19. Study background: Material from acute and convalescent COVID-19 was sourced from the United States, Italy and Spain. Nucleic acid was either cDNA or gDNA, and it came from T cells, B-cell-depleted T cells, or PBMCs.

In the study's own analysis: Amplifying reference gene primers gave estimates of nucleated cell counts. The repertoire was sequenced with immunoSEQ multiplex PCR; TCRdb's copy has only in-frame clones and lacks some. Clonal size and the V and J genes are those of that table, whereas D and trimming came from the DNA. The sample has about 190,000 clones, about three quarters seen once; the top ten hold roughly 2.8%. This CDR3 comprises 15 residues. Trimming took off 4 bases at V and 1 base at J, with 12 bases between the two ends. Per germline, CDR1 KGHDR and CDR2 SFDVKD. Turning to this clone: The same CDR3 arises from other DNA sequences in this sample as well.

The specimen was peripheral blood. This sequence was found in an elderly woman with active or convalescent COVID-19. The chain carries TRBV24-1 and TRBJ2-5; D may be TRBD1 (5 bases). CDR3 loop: CATSDPGRGQETQYF. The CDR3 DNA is TGTGCCACCAGTGACCCAGGGCGAGGCCAAGAGACCCAGTACTTC.